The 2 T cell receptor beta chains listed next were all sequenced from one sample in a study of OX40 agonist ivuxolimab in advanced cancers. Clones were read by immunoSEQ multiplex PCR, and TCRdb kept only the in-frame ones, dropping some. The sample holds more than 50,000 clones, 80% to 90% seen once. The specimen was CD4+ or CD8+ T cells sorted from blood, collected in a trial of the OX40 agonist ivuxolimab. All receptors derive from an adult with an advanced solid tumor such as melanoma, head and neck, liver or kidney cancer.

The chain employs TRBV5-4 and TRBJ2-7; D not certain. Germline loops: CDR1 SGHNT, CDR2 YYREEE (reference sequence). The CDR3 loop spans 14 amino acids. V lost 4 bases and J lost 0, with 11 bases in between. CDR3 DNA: TGTGCCAGCAGCCCGGGCCTGAGCTCCTACGAGCAGTACTTC. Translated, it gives CASSPGLSSYEQYF.

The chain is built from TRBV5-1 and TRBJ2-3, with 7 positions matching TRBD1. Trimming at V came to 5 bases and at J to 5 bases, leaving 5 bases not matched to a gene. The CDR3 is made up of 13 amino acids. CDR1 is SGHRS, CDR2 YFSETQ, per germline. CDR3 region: CASRRTGKDTQYF. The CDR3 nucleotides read TGCGCCAGCAGAAGGACAGGCAAAGATACGCAGTATTTT.